The 9 T cell receptor beta chains listed next were all sequenced from one sample in a study of cytomegalovirus exposure and HLA in healthy donors. The PCR made use of 60 Vbeta and 13 Jbeta primers. Measured with immunoSEQ multiplex PCR; TCRdb has only the in-frame clones, and not every one. The sample lists under 200,000 clones; approximately 70% were seen once. Sequenced sample: PBMCs. The receptors shown here come from a woman under 40 in good health and CMV-seronegative.

The chain joins TRBV7-9 to TRBJ2-5; D is undetermined. Trimming shortened V by 4 bases and J by 2 bases, and 11 bases separated the two germline ends. This CDR3 region has 14 residues. Germline V gives CDR1 SEHNR, CDR2 FQNEAQ (reference sequence). DNA for the CDR3: TGTGCCAGCAGCTCCCCAGGTGAACAAGAGACCCAGTACTTC. Its protein product is CASSSPGEQETQYF. The complete variable domain, with remaining parts taken from reference TRBV7-9 and TRBJ2-5, reads DTGVSQNPRHKITKRGQNVTFRCDPISEHNRLYWYRQTLGQGPEFLTYFQNEAQLEKSRLLSDRFSAERPKGSFSTLEIQRTEQGDSAMYLCASSSPGEQETQYFGPGTRLLVL.

The J gene is TRBJ1-2, the V gene TRBV18; 7 bases line up with TRBD1. The junction had 4 bases not matched to a gene; V was cut back by 3 bases and J by 0 bases. CDR3 size: 15 residues. Germline V gene data show CDR1 as KGHSH and CDR2 as LQKENI. This chain's CDR3 is CASSPVQGTNYGYTF. CDR3 bases: TGTGCCAGCTCACCGGTACAGGGGACTAACTATGGCTACACCTTC.

The chain joins TRBV5-4 to TRBJ2-3, with TRBD2 matching 9 bases. CDR3 length: 17 amino acids. Germline CDR1 and CDR2: SGHNT and YYREEE (reference sequence). V lost 2 bases to trimming and J lost 2 bases; unmatched junction nucleotides: 9. CDR3 nucleotides: TGTGCCAGCAGCTTTGGACTAGCGAGTTGGGCCACAGATACGCAGTATTTT. Protein product: CASSFGLASWATDTQYF.

This clone has just a few counts. The chain employs TRBV10-2 and TRBJ1-6; 10 bases align to TRBD1. Germline CDR1 WSHSY, CDR2 SAAADI. This CDR3 region has 14 residues. J gave up 10 bases and V 7 bases, and 7 bases lay outside the gene matches. CDR3 sequence reads: CASTRDRGYSPLHF. For the CDR3, the DNA is TGCGCCAGCACTCGGGACAGGGGATACTCACCCCTCCACTTT.

Comment on this clone: Other DNA sequences in this sample translate to the same CDR3. This rearrangement joins TRBV7-2 to TRBJ2-2; possible D gene TRBD2, 6 bases. V was shortened by 2 bases and J by 10 bases, with 11 bases between the two germline ends. The length of the CDR3 is 13 residues. Looked up from germline, CDR1 is SGHTA and CDR2 is FQGNSA. The CDR3 DNA sequence: TGTGCCAGCAGCTTACCGCAGCGGGTGGAGCTGTTTTTT. It codes for CASSLPQRVELFF.

The chain employs TRBV19 and TRBJ2-1; 7 nucleotides match TRBD1. CDR3 length: 16 amino acids. V was pared by 5 bases and J by 9 bases, with 16 bases of the junction left unmatched. The germline CDR1 and CDR2 sequences are LNHDA and SQIVND (reference sequence). CDR3 residues: CASSPPPGQRLGEQFF. CDR3 in DNA: TGTGCCAGTAGTCCCCCCCCGGGACAGCGCTTAGGTGAGCAGTTCTTC.

The rearrangement links TRBV4-2 to TRBJ1-4; 7 bases match TRBD1. From germline, CDR1 is LGHNA and CDR2 YNFKEQ. V lost 4 bases to trimming and J lost 8 bases; unmatched junction nucleotides: 16. The CDR3 length is 17 residues. In DNA, the CDR3 is TGTGCCAGCAGCCCCCGGTACGAGGGGGCGGGAAGGGAAAAACTGTTTTTT. It translates to CASSPRYEGAGREKLFF.

The chain joins TRBV5-6 to TRBJ2-3; 7 bases are shared with TRBD1. Germline V gene sequence: CDR1 SGHDT, CDR2 YYEEEE. V shed 2 bases, J shed 6 bases, and the junction held 3 bases outside the gene matches. CDR3 size: 13 residues. The CDR3 is CASSFTGDDTQYF. The CDR3 DNA reads as TGTGCCAGCAGCTTTACAGGGGACGATACGCAGTATTTT.

CDR3 region: CASSVTYNSPLHF. In DNA form, the CDR3 reads TGTGCCAGCAGTGTTACCTATAATTCACCCCTCCACTTT. J is TRBJ1-6 and V is TRBV2, with D hard to call. Germline-derived CDR1 and CDR2 are SNHLY and FYNNEI. V was shortened by 4 bases and J by 2 bases, with 3 bases between the two germline ends. This CDR3 spans 13 amino acids.